A single sample is the source of the 20 T cell receptor beta chains below, sequenced in a study of quantifying T cell responses using KT2 cells. Study summary: RNA was reverse transcribed with TCR alpha and beta constant-region primers.

The cDNA 3' end received a ligated oligonucleotide with a UMI. An equimolar mix of RC1.1 and RC1.2 primed the beta chain across TRBC1 and TRBC2. TCRdb re-called the UMI-ligation and nested PCR reads with MiXCR, one entry per CDR3 protein. Altogether just under 50,000 distinct CDR3 sequences are present, roughly 11% being singletons, with the ten largest covering roughly a tenth. The specimen sequenced was PBMCs spiked with cells of the T cell clone KT2. The origin of the receptors is a human donor.

The chain combines TRBV29-1 with TRBJ1-1, with D possibly being TRBD1 (5 bases). The V end was cut by 4 bases, the J end by 7 bases, with 16 bases between. CDR1 and CDR2 from the germline V gene are SQVTM and ANQGSEA. CDR3 length: 13 residues. CDR3 loop: CSVVVGGGGEAFF. DNA for the CDR3: TGCAGCGTTGTAGTTGGGGGTGGAGGTGAAGCTTTCTTT.

Ten or more counts support this clonotype. The gene calls are TRBV29-1 and TRBJ2-5, with D perhaps matching TRBD1 (5 bases). The V gene lost 4 bases and the J gene lost 3 bases, with 9 bases spanning the gap. This CDR3 has 12 residues. In germline, CDR1 is SQVTM, CDR2 ANQGSEA. Here the CDR3 reads CSVAGREETQYF. The CDR3 region has the DNA TGCAGCGTTGCGGGCAGGGAAGAGACCCAGTACTTC.

This rearrangement joins TRBV20-1 to TRBJ1-1, with D maybe TRBD1 (6 bases). CDR1 and CDR2 (germline): DFQATT, SNEGSKA (reference sequence). This CDR3 spans 13 amino acids. V shed 2 bases and J shed 6 bases, with 13 bases lying between them. Written as DNA, the CDR3 is TGCAGTGCTAGAAGGCACAGGGTCCCTGAAGCTTTCTTT. It codes for CSARRHRVPEAFF.

This clonotype was counted at least ten times. V gene TRBV20-1 combines with J gene TRBJ2-1; no clear D gene. The CDR3 runs 13 residues. Trimming took 6 bases from V and 2 from J, leaving 11 bases between them. Germline CDR1 and CDR2: DFQATT and SNEGSKA (reference sequence). The CDR3 DNA reads as TGCAGTGCCCGTTTTCCCACCTACAATGAGCAGTTCTTC. Its translation: CSARFPTYNEQFF.

A few counts support this clonotype. The J gene is TRBJ2-1, the V gene TRBV6-2 or TRBV6-3; possible D gene TRBD2, 5 bases. In germline, CDR1 is MNHEY, CDR2 SVGEGT. Trimming shortened V by 4 bases and J by 4 bases, and 11 bases separated the two germline ends. The CDR3 sequence is 14 residues long. CDR3 sequence: CASSFGLDYNEQFF. The CDR3 nucleotides are TGTGCCAGCAGTTTTGGACTCGATTACAATGAGCAGTTCTTC.

This clonotype showed up just a few times. The chain links TRBV7-2 to TRBJ2-3; D not resolved. The V end was cut by 3 bases, the J end by 2 bases, with 6 bases between. Germline CDR1 reads SGHTA; CDR2 reads FQGNSA. The CDR3 runs to 13 residues. The CDR3 sequence is CASSFSHTDTQYF. The CDR3 bases are TGTGCCAGCAGCTTTAGTCACACAGATACGCAGTATTTT.

This clonotype was seen a few times. The genes are TRBV7-7 and TRBJ2-3; tentatively, D is TRBD1 or TRBD2 (5 bases each). Per the germline V gene, CDR1 is SSHAT and CDR2 is FNYEAQ (reference sequence). The length of the CDR3 is 17 residues. V was pared by 5 bases and J by 0 bases, with 18 bases between. CDR3 residues: CASSPDGTFASTDTQYF. In nucleotides, the CDR3 is TGTGCCAGCAGCCCAGATGGGACGTTTGCTAGCACAGATACGCAGTATTTT.

In this sample, this clonotype turned up many times. The chain joins TRBV7-6 to TRBJ1-5, with 7 positions matching TRBD1. V shed 4 bases, J shed 1 base, and the junction held 10 bases outside the gene matches. Germline-derived CDR1 and CDR2 are SGHVS and FNYEAQ. The CDR3 consists of 17 residues. For the CDR3, the DNA is TGTGCCAGCAGCTCGATGACAGGGCCCCGAAGCAATCAGCCCCAGCATTTT. As protein: CASSSMTGPRSNQPQHF. Combining the CDR3 with reference TRBV7-6 and TRBJ1-5 gives the whole variable domain GAGVSQSPRYKVTKRGQDVALRCDPISGHVSLYWYRQALGQGPEFLTYFNYEAQQDKSGLPNDRFSAERPEGSISTLTIQRTEQRDSAMYRCASSSMTGPRSNQPQHFGDGTRLSIL.

The chain links TRBV15 to TRBJ2-7; D remains ambiguous. Trimming shortened V by 5 bases and J by 3 bases, and 14 bases separated the two germline ends. Looked up from germline, CDR1 is LNHNV and CDR2 is YYDKDF (reference sequence). This CDR3 region has 14 residues. The CDR3 sequence: CATSATGHVYEQYF. DNA for the CDR3: TGTGCCACCAGCGCGACCGGCCACGTCTACGAGCAGTACTTC.

This clonotype turned up a few times. The genes are TRBV10-3 and TRBJ1-6, with D unresolved. CDR1 ENHRY and CDR2 SYGVKD come from the germline V gene. The CDR3 spans 14 residues. V dropped 3 bases and J dropped 3 bases, with 6 bases sitting between them. CDR3 in DNA: TGTGCCATCAGTGATCAGAGCTATAATTCACCCCTCCACTTT. It translates to CAISDQSYNSPLHF.

This clonotype has just a few counts. This chain uses TRBV14 with TRBJ2-3; 10 bases match TRBD2. CDR3 length: 15 amino acids. Germline V gene data show CDR1 as SGHDN and CDR2 as FVKESK. V lost 3 bases to trimming and J lost 2 bases; unmatched junction nucleotides: 2. CDR3 coding DNA: TGTGCCAGCAGCCATAGCGGGGGGCTCACAGATACGCAGTATTTT. Its protein is CASSHSGGLTDTQYF.

This clonotype occurred a few times. This chain links TRBV7-8 with TRBJ1-2; 10 nucleotides align to TRBD1. Trimming removed 1 base from V and 6 bases from J; junction bases left unmatched: 2. CDR1 is SGHVS, CDR2 FQNEAQ, per germline. The CDR3 spans 14 residues. The CDR3 protein is CASSLGGQGNGYTF. The CDR3 DNA is TGTGCCAGCAGCTTAGGGGGACAGGGGAATGGCTACACCTTC.

The table lists this clonotype with a few counts. The chain links TRBV6-5 to TRBJ2-6; D gene uncertain. Germline CDR1 MNHEY, CDR2 SVGAGI. This CDR3 has 12 amino acids. V was shortened by 5 bases and J by 6 bases, with 5 bases between the two germline ends. The CDR3 DNA follows: TGTGCCAGCAGTCCGGCGGCCAACGTCCTGACTTTC. This gives the protein CASSPAANVLTF.

The CDR3 sequence is CASSLGGGGYANTEAFF. The CDR3, as DNA: TGCGCCAGCAGCTTGGGGGGGGGAGGGTACGCGAACACTGAAGCTTTCTTT. V gene TRBV5-1 combines with J gene TRBJ1-1; TRBD1 is a possible D gene (5 bases). CDR1 is SGHRS, CDR2 YFSETQ, per germline. The CDR3 runs 17 residues. V lost 0 bases to trimming and J lost 1 base, with 16 bases between them.

This clonotype was counted at least ten times. The rearrangement joins TRBV3-1 to TRBJ2-1, with D perhaps TRBD1 (6 bases). Per germline, CDR1 LGHDT and CDR2 YNNKEL (reference sequence). Deletions cut 4 bases from V and 4 bases from J, with 14 bases between. The CDR3 loop spans 15 amino acids. The CDR3: CASSRNRAVYNEQFF. CDR3 sequence (DNA): TGTGCCAGCAGCCGAAACAGGGCAGTTTACAATGAGCAGTTCTTC.

The table lists this clonotype with many counts. The gene calls are TRBV14 and TRBJ2-7, with 9 nucleotides matching TRBD1. This CDR3 region has 17 residues. In germline, CDR1 is SGHDN, CDR2 FVKESK. The V and J ends lost 1 base and 2 bases, in that order; junction bases with no gene match: 9. CDR3 DNA: TGTGCCAGCAGCCAAGTAGGGTACAGGGGGCTTCCCTACGAGCAGTACTTC. As protein: CASSQVGYRGLPYEQYF.

The chain is built from TRBV2 and TRBJ1-1; D is perhaps TRBD1 (5 bases). CDR1 and CDR2 (germline): SNHLY, FYNNEI. Trimming removed 9 bases at V and 6 bases at J, with 23 bases between. The CDR3 extends over 15 amino acids. CDR3 bases: TGTGCCAGTAACCGGGACCCTCCCACAGATCCTGAAGCTTTCTTT. Protein sequence: CASNRDPPTDPEAFF.

The gene calls are TRBV12-3 or TRBV12-4 and TRBJ2-7, with D uncertain. CDR3 size: 14 residues. Trimming removed 2 bases at V and 6 bases at J, with 14 bases between. CDR3 sequence (DNA): TGTGCCAGCAGTTTAAGCCTCCTCTTGGGCGAGCAGTACTTC. It is translated as CASSLSLLLGEQYF.

In its sample, this clonotype was seen many times. The chain carries TRBV10-3 and TRBJ2-3, with 12 bases lining up with TRBD2. The germline gives CDR1 ENHRY, CDR2 SYGVKD. V trimming: 7 bases; J trimming: 3 bases; junction bases outside the gene matches: 5. The CDR3 has 15 amino acids. CDR3 in DNA: TGTGCCATCAACCAGGGACTAGCGGGTACAGATACGCAGTATTTT. It is translated as CAINQGLAGTDTQYF.

The sample holds many counts of this clonotype. The rearrangement uses TRBV27 and TRBJ1-5; possible D gene TRBD1, 5 bases. CDR3 length: 15 amino acids. Germline V gives CDR1 MNHEY, CDR2 SMNVEV (reference sequence). V was trimmed by 2 bases and J by 2 bases, leaving 10 bases between them. The CDR3 DNA sequence: TGTGCCAGCAGTTTAACAGGTATCGGCAATCAGCCCCAGCATTTT. It codes for CASSLTGIGNQPQHF.